Each of the 25 T cell receptor beta chains below was sequenced from the same sample in a study of blood T cells in healthy people across ages. A second PCR, run for about 7 to 11 cycles, used a sample-barcoded 5' primer plus a J-beta primer mix. One entry per CDR3 protein results from TCRdb running MiXCR on the 5' RACE reads. The sample records 600,000 to 850,000 distinct CDR3 sequences, roughly 25% being singletons. These data also formed part of another study, on T cells of mothers and their children.

Sequencing used blood. All receptors derive from a boy between 10 and 17 years old in good health.

This rearrangement joins TRBV3-1 to TRBJ2-1; TRBD1 aligns across 8 bases. This CDR3 is built from 16 residues. Germline V CDR1 and CDR2: LGHDT, YNNKEL (reference sequence). The J segment lost 9 bases and the V segment lost 4 bases, leaving 14 bases of the junction unmatched. Here the CDR3 reads CASSLPGQGVQGEQFF. The CDR3 bases are TGTGCCAGCAGCCTCCCCGGACAGGGCGTTCAGGGTGAGCAGTTCTTC.

This clonotype was seen more than once but under ten times. V gene TRBV6-5 combines with J gene TRBJ1-1, with 7 bases that match TRBD1. CDR1 is MNHEY and CDR2 is SVGAGI in the germline V gene. This CDR3 is 12 amino acids long. V trimming: 6 bases; J trimming: 4 bases; junction bases outside the gene matches: 2. The CDR3 region has the DNA TGTGCCAGCAGGTCAGGGGGCACTGAAGCTTTCTTT. This translates into CASRSGGTEAFF.

V is TRBV12-3 or TRBV12-4 and J is TRBJ1-5; 8 bases are shared with TRBD1. Trimming at V came to 6 bases and at J to 3 bases, leaving 7 bases not matched to a gene. There are 15 residues in the CDR3. The CDR3 protein is CASSSGQGYNQPQHF. In nucleotides, the CDR3 is TGTGCCAGCAGCTCCGGACAGGGCTACAATCAGCCCCAGCATTTT.

J is TRBJ2-7 and V is TRBV2, with 7 bases identical to TRBD2. CDR1 is SNHLY and CDR2 is FYNNEI in the germline V gene. With 7 bases clipped from V and 3 bases from J, the junction kept 3 bases outside the gene matches. CDR3 length: 12 residues. The CDR3 sequence is CASMGGGYEQYF. The CDR3 DNA reads TGTGCCAGCATGGGCGGGGGCTACGAGCAGTACTTC.

The CDR3 loop reads CASSQGSSSDHYEQYF. In DNA, the CDR3 is TGTGCCAGCAGCCAAGGGTCGTCTAGCGACCACTACGAGCAGTACTTC. The chain links TRBV14 to TRBJ2-5; perhaps TRBD2 as D (6 bases). The J call is doubtful: the DNA matches TRBJ2-7 better. CDR3 length equals 16 residues. Germline CDR1 SGHDN, CDR2 FVKESK.

This clonotype was seen a few times. The V and J genes are TRBV7-9 and TRBJ1-5; D is perhaps TRBD1 (5 bases). Trimming took 2 bases from V and 0 from J, leaving 11 bases between them. CDR1 SEHNR and CDR2 FQNEAQ come from the germline V gene (reference sequence). CDR3 length equals 16 residues. The DNA of the CDR3 is TGTGCCAGCAGCTTAAGAGGGGTGAATAGCAATCAGCCCCAGCATTTT. Translation gives CASSLRGVNSNQPQHF.

The chain recombines TRBV7-9 with TRBJ2-5, with D perhaps TRBD2 (6 bases). There are 13 residues in the CDR3. Trimming left V 5 bases short and J 3 bases short, with 10 bases between. CDR1 and CDR2 (germline): SEHNR, FQNEAQ (reference sequence). In nucleotides, the CDR3 is TGTGCCAGCAGCACCGGGACTGAAGAGACCCAGTACTTC. Protein product: CASSTGTEETQYF.

This clonotype was observed a few times. The rearrangement joins TRBV11-2 to TRBJ2-5; D possibly matches TRBD1 or TRBD2 (5 bases each). The better agreement between TRBJ2-1 and the DNA end casts doubt on the J call. The CDR3 has 14 amino acids. Germline loops: CDR1 SGHAT, CDR2 FQNNGV. CDR3 protein: CASSLDGRGHEQFF. CDR3 bases: TGTGCCAGCAGCTTAGATGGTAGGGGACATGAGCAGTTCTTC.

The V gene is TRBV20-1, the J gene TRBJ2-1, with 13 bases identical to TRBD2. Germline assignment: CDR1 DFQATT and CDR2 SNEGSKA (reference sequence). The CDR3 runs to 16 residues. The J segment lost 6 bases and the V segment lost 3 bases, leaving 8 bases of the junction unmatched. CDR3 sequence reads: CSASGSGTSGVNEQFF. CDR3 in DNA: TGCAGTGCTAGCGGGTCCGGGACTAGCGGGGTCAATGAGCAGTTCTTC.

This chain links TRBV3-1 with TRBJ2-1, with D tentatively TRBD2 (5 bases). Germline V gene lookup returns CDR1 LGHDT and CDR2 YNNKEL (reference sequence). This CDR3 is built from 14 residues. V dropped 2 bases and J dropped 15 bases, with 20 bases sitting between them. In nucleotides, the CDR3 is TGTGCCAGCAGCCAACTGAGCGAGGGCCGACGGGTGTTCTTC. It yields the protein CASSQLSEGRRVFF.

V gene TRBV7-9 combines with J gene TRBJ2-2; D possibly uses TRBD1 or TRBD2 (5 bases each). Trimming pared 0 bases from V and 6 bases from J, leaving 8 bases between. Germline-derived CDR1 and CDR2 are SEHNR and FQNEAQ (reference sequence). The CDR3 loop spans 14 amino acids. CDR3 sequence (DNA): TGTGCCAGCAGCTTAGCTCGGGACCCCGGGGAGCTGTTTTTT. Its protein is CASSLARDPGELFF.

Only a few counts were recorded for this clonotype. The V gene is TRBV12-3 or TRBV12-4, the J gene TRBJ2-2; 9 bases agree with TRBD2. The CDR3 is 16 amino acids. Trimming took 5 bases from V and 1 from J; bases not matched to a gene: 5. CDR3 nucleotide sequence: TGTGCCAGCAGTACTCTAGCGGGGAGGAACACCGGGGAGCTGTTTTTT. Its translation: CASSTLAGRNTGELFF.

V usage is TRBV6-1 and J usage is TRBJ2-5; tentative D call: TRBD2 (5 bases). Between the trimmed V and J ends, which lost 2 bases and 1 base, there was a span of 11 bases. This CDR3 comprises 15 residues. The germline gives CDR1 MNHNS, CDR2 SASEGT. The CDR3: CASSERRRFQETQYF. In DNA form, the CDR3 reads TGTGCCAGCAGTGAAAGGAGGAGGTTCCAAGAGACCCAGTACTTC.

The V gene is TRBV28, the J gene TRBJ1-4, with 8 bases that match TRBD1. The germline V gene encodes CDR1 MDHEN and CDR2 SYDVKM. The CDR3 runs to 14 residues. V shed 5 bases and J 7 bases; nucleotides not matched to a gene: 6. In DNA, the CDR3 is TGTGCCAGCAGTGGCGAGACAGGGGTTGAAAAACTGTTTTTT. It translates to CASSGETGVEKLFF.

This sequence joins TRBV7-2 and TRBJ2-5, with TRBD2 matching 13 bases. The CDR3 consists of 17 residues. The germline V gene has CDR1 SGHTA and CDR2 FQGNSA. The ends lost 5 bases at V and 1 base at J; junction bases unmatched: 7. The CDR3 sequence: CASSKRLAGGFQETQYF. The CDR3 DNA reads as TGTGCCAGCAGCAAAAGACTAGCGGGGGGATTCCAAGAGACCCAGTACTTC.

This clonotype came up a few times. This chain connects TRBV4-2 to TRBJ2-3, with 11 nucleotides matching TRBD2. The CDR3 is 16 amino acids. The V gene end was trimmed by 4 bases and the J gene end by 4 bases; junction bases not matched to a gene: 7. Germline V lookup: CDR1 LGHNA, CDR2 YNFKEQ. CDR3 nucleotides: TGTGCCAGCAGCCCAAAGCTAGCGGGAGGCTCAGATACGCAGTATTTT. It encodes CASSPKLAGGSDTQYF.

This clonotype has more than one count but fewer than ten. The chain joins TRBV21-1 to TRBJ2-6; no DNA check was done on the table's D call, TRBD1. TRBV21-1 is a pseudogene segment. The CDR3 contains 15 residues. The chain's CDR3 is CASTGGAYGANVLTF. CDR3 coding DNA: TGTGCCAGTACAGGGGGCGCATATGGGGCCAACGTCCTGACTTTC.

This clonotype was picked up a small number of times. The chain joins TRBV28 to TRBJ2-5; 11 bases match TRBD2. V was pared by 7 bases and J by 3 bases, with 7 bases of the junction left unmatched. Germline CDR1 and CDR2: MDHEN and SYDVKM. The CDR3 extends over 15 amino acids. CDR3 sequence (DNA): TGTGCCAGCACCTATGTGGGACTAGCGGAAGAGACCCAGTACTTC. Its translation: CASTYVGLAEETQYF.

The chain is built from TRBV20-1 and TRBJ2-5; a weak D match, TRBD1 (5 bases). The CDR3 runs to 13 residues. The V gene's germline CDR1 is DFQATT and CDR2 SNEGSKA (reference sequence). The germline V and J ends were trimmed by 5 bases and 5 bases, with 15 bases remaining between them. CDR3 bases: TGCAGTGCTCTACAAGGGGAACTGGAGACCCAGTACTTC. Translation: CSALQGELETQYF.

V is TRBV7-2 and J is TRBJ2-6; D not certain. Germline V lookup: CDR1 SGHTA, CDR2 FQGNSA. The CDR3 contains 18 residues. Trimming stripped 1 base from V and 1 base from J, with 14 bases between. CDR3 DNA sequence: TGTGCCAGCAGCTTAGATTTTGGGATCGGGTCTGGGGCCAACGTCCTGACTTTC. Translation gives CASSLDFGIGSGANVLTF. Full variable domain (missing parts from reference TRBV7-2 and TRBJ2-6): GAGVSQSPSNKVTEKGKDVELRCDPISGHTALYWYRQSLGQGLEFLIYFQGNSAPDKSGLPSDRFSAERTGGSVSTLTIQRTQQEDSAVYLCASSLDFGIGSGANVLTFGAGSRLTVL.

The chain joins TRBV5-1 to TRBJ2-5, with D possibly matching TRBD1 (6 bases). Between the trimmed V and J ends, which lost 4 bases and 2 bases, there was a span of 12 bases. This CDR3 has 14 amino acids. Per germline, CDR1 SGHRS and CDR2 YFSETQ. CDR3 protein: CASSARDTQETQYF. CDR3 nucleotides: TGCGCCAGCAGCGCCCGGGACACACAAGAGACCCAGTACTTC.

V and J are TRBV7-2 and TRBJ2-5, with D possibly being TRBD1 or TRBD2 (5 bases each). This CDR3 spans 14 amino acids. Germline assignment: CDR1 SGHTA and CDR2 FQGNSA. V was cut by 4 bases and J by 11 bases, with 20 bases left in between. CDR3: CASSYPGRASEQYF. The CDR3 nucleotides read TGTGCCAGCAGCTATCCGGGACGGGCTAGTGAGCAGTACTTC.

The chain couples TRBV12-3 or TRBV12-4 to TRBJ2-7, with 10 nucleotides matching TRBD1. V shed 6 bases and J 2 bases; nucleotides not matched to a gene: 4. The CDR3 is made up of 14 amino acids. The CDR3 DNA sequence: TGTGCCAGCAGACCGGGACAGGGGACCTACGAGCAGTACTTC. Translating gives CASRPGQGTYEQYF.

This clonotype was picked up a small number of times. The chain joins TRBV3-1 to TRBJ2-1, with D perhaps being TRBD1 or TRBD2 (5 bases each). Germline V gene lookup returns CDR1 LGHDT and CDR2 YNNKEL (reference sequence). The V and J ends lost 8 bases and 4 bases respectively, with 9 bases between them. The CDR3 has 12 amino acids. CDR3 sequence reads: CASGTNYNEQFF. The CDR3 DNA reads as TGTGCCAGCGGGACGAATTACAATGAGCAGTTCTTC.

The sample holds a few counts of this clonotype. This chain joins TRBV9 and TRBJ2-4, with 10 bases matching TRBD2. V trimming: 4 bases; J trimming: 0 bases; junction bases outside the gene matches: 4. The CDR3 covers 16 residues. Germline CDR1 is SGDLS and CDR2 is YYNGEE. CDR3 sequence (DNA): TGTGCCAGCAGCCCTCTAGCGGGAGTAGCCAAAAACATTCAGTACTTC. Its translation is CASSPLAGVAKNIQYF.